This T cell receptor beta chain was identified in a study of blood T cell repertoires in COVID-19. This clone was seen a handful of times. The CDR3 has 15 residues. Germline V gene data show CDR1 as SGHAT and CDR2 as FQNNGV. The germline V and J ends were trimmed by 4 bases and 1 base, with 10 bases remaining between them. Clones were sequenced by immunoSEQ multiplex PCR, and TCRdb holds only the in-frame ones, with some missing. The sample lists around 400,000 clones, 89% occurring once. The clonotype originates from a woman between 25 and 40 years old who had recovered from COVID-19. Input material: PBMCs or T cells enriched from blood (not recorded which). The V call is TRBV11-2, the J call TRBJ2-2; the D gene is possibly TRBD1 (6 bases). The chain's CDR3 is CASSSPDRNTGELFF. DNA for the CDR3: TGTGCCAGCAGCTCTCCGGACAGGAACACCGGGGAGCTGTTTTTT.